Listed here is a single T cell receptor (beta chain). The data originate from a study of blood T cell repertoires in COVID-19. In the source study's methods: Amplification of reference gene primers provided the estimated nucleated cell counts. The method was immunoSEQ multiplex PCR; TCRdb's version includes in-frame clones alone and lacks a portion of them. V and J calls and clone size are as listed in that table; D and trimming were resolved from the DNA. The data show over 200,000 clones, roughly nine tenths seen once. The germline CDR1 and CDR2 sequences are SGHKS and YYEKEE (reference sequence). The CDR3 runs to 15 residues. Trimming left V 4 bases short and J 1 base short, with 14 bases between.

The sequenced sample consisted of PBMCs or T cells enriched from blood (not recorded which). The chain employs TRBV5-5 and TRBJ1-1; D might be TRBD1 (5 bases). This receptor was obtained from a woman aged 45-60 years in a cohort exposed to, infected with or recovered from COVID-19 (not recorded which). The CDR3 bases are TGTGCCAGCAGCCCTCTAGGGGCGACGAACACTGAAGCTTTCTTT. Its protein product is CASSPLGATNTEAFF.